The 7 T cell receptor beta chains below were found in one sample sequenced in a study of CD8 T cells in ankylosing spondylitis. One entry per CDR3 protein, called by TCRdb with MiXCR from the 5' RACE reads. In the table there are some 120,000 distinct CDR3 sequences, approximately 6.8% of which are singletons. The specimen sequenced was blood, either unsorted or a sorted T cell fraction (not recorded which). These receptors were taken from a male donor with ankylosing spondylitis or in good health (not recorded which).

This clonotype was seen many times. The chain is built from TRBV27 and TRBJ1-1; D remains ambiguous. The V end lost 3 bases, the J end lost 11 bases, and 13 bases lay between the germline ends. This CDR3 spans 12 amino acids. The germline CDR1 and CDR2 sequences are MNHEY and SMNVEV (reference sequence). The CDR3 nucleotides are TGTGCCAGCAGTTTTCGTGGGAGCAGGGCTTTCTTT. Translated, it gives CASSFRGSRAFF.

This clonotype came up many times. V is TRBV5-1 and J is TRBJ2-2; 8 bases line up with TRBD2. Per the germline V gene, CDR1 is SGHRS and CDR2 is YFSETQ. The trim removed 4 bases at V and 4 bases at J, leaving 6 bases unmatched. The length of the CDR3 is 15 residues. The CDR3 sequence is CASSRAGEFTGELFF. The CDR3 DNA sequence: TGCGCCAGCAGCAGAGCGGGAGAGTTCACCGGGGAGCTGTTTTTT.

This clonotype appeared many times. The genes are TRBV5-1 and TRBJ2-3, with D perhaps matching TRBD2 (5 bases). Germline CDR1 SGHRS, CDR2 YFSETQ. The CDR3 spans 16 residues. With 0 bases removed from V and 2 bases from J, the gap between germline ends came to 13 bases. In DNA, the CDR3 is TGCGCCAGCAGCTTGGCCCCGGGATCTACCACAGATACGCAGTATTTT. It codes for CASSLAPGSTTDTQYF.

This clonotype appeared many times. For the CDR3, the DNA is TGTGCCAGCAGCGGAGGGGGACAGGACTACGAGCAGTACTTC. Protein: CASSGGGQDYEQYF. This chain links TRBV11-1 with TRBJ2-7; 8 bases map to TRBD1. The germline CDR1 and CDR2 sequences are SGHAT and FQDESV (reference sequence). Germline trimming cut 5 bases from V and 3 bases from J; bases unmatched to any gene: 6. The CDR3 is 14 residues long. Looking up the rest from reference TRBV11-1 and TRBJ2-7 gives the full variable domain: EAEVAQSPRYKITEKSQAVAFWCDPISGHATLYWYRQILGQGPELLVQFQDESVVDDSQLPKDRFSAERLKGVDSTLKIQPAELGDSAMYLCASSGGGQDYEQYFGPGTRLTVT.

The CDR3 DNA reads as TGTGCCTGGCAACTAGCGGGAGGCACAGATACGCAGTATTTT. This sequence encodes CAWQLAGGTDTQYF. The chain carries TRBV30 and TRBJ2-3; 11 nucleotides line up with TRBD2. The CDR3 runs to 14 residues. Germline assignment: CDR1 GTSNPN and CDR2 SVGIG (reference sequence). The junction had 2 bases not matched to a gene; V was cut back by 5 bases and J by 1 base. The variable domain in full, with the rest retrieved from reference TRBV30 and TRBJ2-3, is SQTIHQWPATLVQPVGSPLSLECTVEGTSNPNLYWYRQAAGRGLQLLFYSVGIGQISSEVPQNLSASRPQDRQFILSSKKLLLSDSGFYLCAWQLAGGTDTQYFGPGTRLTVL.

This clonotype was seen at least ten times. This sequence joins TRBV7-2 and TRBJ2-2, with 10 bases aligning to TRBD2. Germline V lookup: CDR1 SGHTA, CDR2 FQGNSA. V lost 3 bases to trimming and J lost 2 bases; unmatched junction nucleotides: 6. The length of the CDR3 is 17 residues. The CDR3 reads CASSFPSGSDNTGELFF. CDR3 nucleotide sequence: TGTGCCAGCAGCTTCCCTAGCGGGAGTGACAACACCGGGGAGCTGTTTTTT.

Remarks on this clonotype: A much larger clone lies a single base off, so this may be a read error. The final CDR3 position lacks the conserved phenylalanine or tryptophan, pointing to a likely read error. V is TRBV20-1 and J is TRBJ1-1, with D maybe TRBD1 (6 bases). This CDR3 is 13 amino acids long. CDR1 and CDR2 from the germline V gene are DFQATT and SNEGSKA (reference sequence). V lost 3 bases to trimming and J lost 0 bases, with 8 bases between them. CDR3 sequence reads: CSARGGLNTEAFI. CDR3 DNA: TGCAGTGCTAGGGGGGGCCTGAACACTGAAGCTTTCATT.